Sequencing of this T cell receptor (beta chain) was carried out in a study of blood T cell repertoires in COVID-19. Profiling relied on immunoSEQ multiplex PCR, and the TCRdb table lists in-frame clones only, not all of them. The sample consists of a few hundred thousand clones, 80% to 90% of them appearing once. This CDR3 contains 16 residues. V was shortened by 5 bases and J by 6 bases, with 20 bases between the two germline ends. Per germline, CDR1 MNHNY and CDR2 SVGAGI (reference sequence). The TCR originated in a man aged 18 to 30 with COVID-19, enrolled during active disease. The J gene is TRBJ1-5, the V gene TRBV6-6, with D perhaps TRBD1 (6 bases). The sequencing input was peripheral blood. CDR3 amino acids: CASSQTKSGGGQPQHF. For the CDR3, the DNA is TGTGCCAGCAGTCAAACGAAGTCGGGGGGCGGTCAGCCCCAGCATTTT.